This T cell receptor beta chain was sequenced in a study of blood T cell repertoires in COVID-19. Study as a whole: There were acute and convalescent COVID-19 samples, and they came from the United States, Italy and Spain. T cells, B-cell-depleted T cells, or PBMCs provided the cDNA or gDNA that served as material.

Germline CDR1 and CDR2: MNHEY and SVGEGT. Trimming stripped 0 bases from V and 5 bases from J, with 8 bases between. The CDR3 is 14 residues long. Clones were read by immunoSEQ multiplex PCR, and TCRdb kept only the in-frame ones, dropping some. Of about 64,000 clones in the sample, about 86% were seen once. The TCR comes from a man between 35 and 55 years old with acute or convalescent COVID-19. The genes are TRBV6-2 or TRBV6-3 and TRBJ1-5, with D tentatively TRBD1 (5 bases). The sequencing input was peripheral blood. The CDR3, as DNA: TGTGCCAGCAGTTACTCGGAGGGGCATCAGCCCCAGCATTTT. Encoded protein: CASSYSEGHQPQHF.